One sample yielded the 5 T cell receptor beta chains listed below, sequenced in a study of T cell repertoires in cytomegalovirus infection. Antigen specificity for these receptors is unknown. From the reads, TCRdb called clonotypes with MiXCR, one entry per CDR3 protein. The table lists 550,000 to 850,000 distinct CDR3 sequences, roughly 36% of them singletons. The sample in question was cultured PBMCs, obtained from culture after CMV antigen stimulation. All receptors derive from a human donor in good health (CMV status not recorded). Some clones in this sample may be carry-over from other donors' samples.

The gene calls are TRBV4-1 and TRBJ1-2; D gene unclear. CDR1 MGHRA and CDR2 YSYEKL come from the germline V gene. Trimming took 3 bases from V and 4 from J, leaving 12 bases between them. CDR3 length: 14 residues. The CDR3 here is CASSQEIGVYGYTF. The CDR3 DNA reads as TGCGCCAGCAGCCAGGAGATCGGAGTCTATGGCTACACCTTC.

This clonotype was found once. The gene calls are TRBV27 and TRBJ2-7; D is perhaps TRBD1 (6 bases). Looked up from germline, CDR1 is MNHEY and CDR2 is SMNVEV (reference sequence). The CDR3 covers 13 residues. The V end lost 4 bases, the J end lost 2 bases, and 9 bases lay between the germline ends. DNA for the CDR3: TGTGCCAGCAGTTCGGACAGCGCCTACGAGCAGTACTTC. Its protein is CASSSDSAYEQYF.

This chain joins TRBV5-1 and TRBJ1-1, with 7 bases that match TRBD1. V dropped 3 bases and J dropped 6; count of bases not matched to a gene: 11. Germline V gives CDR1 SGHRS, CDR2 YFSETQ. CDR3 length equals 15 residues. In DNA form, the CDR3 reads TGCGCCAGCAGCTCTCTCGGAGGGGGCAACGCTGAAGCTTTCTTT. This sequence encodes CASSSLGGGNAEAFF.

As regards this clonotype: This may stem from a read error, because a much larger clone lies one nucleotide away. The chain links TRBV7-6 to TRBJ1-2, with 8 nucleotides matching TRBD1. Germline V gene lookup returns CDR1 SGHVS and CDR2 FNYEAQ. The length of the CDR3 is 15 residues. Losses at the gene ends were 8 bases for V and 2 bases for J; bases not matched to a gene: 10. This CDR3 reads CASGRGAGGNYGYTF. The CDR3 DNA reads TGTGCCAGCGGCCGGGGGGCAGGGGGCAACTATGGCTACACCTTC.

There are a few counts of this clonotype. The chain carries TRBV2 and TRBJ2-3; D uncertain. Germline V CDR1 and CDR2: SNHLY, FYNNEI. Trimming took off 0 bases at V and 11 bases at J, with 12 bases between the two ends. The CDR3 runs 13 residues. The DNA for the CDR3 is TGTGCCAGCAGTGAAGCCCCCCGCCTACTGCAGTATTTT. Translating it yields CASSEAPRLLQYF. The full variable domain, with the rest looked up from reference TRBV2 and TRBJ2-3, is EPEVTQTPSHQVTQMGQEVILRCVPISNHLYFYWYRQILGQKVEFLVSFYNNEISEKSEIFDDQFSVERPDGSNFTLKIRSTKLEDSAMYFCASSEAPRLLQYFGPGTRLTVL.